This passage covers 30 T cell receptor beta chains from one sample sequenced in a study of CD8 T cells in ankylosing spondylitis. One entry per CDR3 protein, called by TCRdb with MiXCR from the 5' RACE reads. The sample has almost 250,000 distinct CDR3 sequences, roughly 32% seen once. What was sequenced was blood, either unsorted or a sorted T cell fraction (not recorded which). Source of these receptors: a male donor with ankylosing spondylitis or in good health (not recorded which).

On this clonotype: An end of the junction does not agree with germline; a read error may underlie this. The CDR3 loop reads CASSSPDSRQLEKLFF. In nucleotides, the CDR3 is TGTGCCAGCTCATCACCCGACTCCAGACAGCTCGAAAAACTGTTTTTT. J is TRBJ1-4 and V is TRBV18; the D gene is possibly TRBD1 (5 bases). The CDR3 is 16 amino acids. Germline CDR1 KGHSH, CDR2 LQKENI.

The CDR3 sequence: CASSPGLAGGLQETQYF. The CDR3 DNA follows: TGTGCCAGCAGCCCCGGACTAGCGGGGGGGCTGCAAGAGACCCAGTACTTC. The rearrangement joins TRBV4-2 to TRBJ2-5; TRBD2 matches at 15 bases. The CDR3 covers 17 residues. The trim removed 4 bases at V and 2 bases at J, leaving 5 bases unmatched. Germline CDR1 LGHNA, CDR2 YNFKEQ.

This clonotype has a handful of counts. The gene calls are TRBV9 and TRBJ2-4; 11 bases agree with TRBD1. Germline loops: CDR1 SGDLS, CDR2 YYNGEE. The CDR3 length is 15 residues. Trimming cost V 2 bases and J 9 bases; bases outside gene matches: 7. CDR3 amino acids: CASSVRDRGLVIQYF. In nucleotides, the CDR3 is TGTGCCAGCAGCGTTCGGGACAGGGGGTTGGTCATTCAGTACTTC.

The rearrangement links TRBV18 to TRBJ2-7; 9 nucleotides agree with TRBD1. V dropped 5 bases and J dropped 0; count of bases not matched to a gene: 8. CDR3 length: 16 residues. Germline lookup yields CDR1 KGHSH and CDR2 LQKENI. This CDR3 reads CASSSTTGGSSYEQYF. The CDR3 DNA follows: TGTGCCAGCTCATCAACGACAGGGGGGAGCTCCTACGAGCAGTACTTC.

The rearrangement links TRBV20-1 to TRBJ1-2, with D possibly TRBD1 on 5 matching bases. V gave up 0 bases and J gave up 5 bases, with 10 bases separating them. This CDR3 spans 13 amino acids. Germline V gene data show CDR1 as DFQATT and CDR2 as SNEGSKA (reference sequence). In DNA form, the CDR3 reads TGCAGTGCTAGAGATAGACAGTATTATGGCTACACCTTC. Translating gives CSARDRQYYGYTF.

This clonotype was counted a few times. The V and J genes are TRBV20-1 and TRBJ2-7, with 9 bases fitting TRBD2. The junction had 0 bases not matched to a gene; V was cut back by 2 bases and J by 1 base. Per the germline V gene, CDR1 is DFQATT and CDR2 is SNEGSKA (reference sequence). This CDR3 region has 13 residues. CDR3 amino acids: CSARLAGSYEQYF. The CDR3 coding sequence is TGCAGTGCTAGACTAGCGGGGTCCTACGAGCAGTACTTC.

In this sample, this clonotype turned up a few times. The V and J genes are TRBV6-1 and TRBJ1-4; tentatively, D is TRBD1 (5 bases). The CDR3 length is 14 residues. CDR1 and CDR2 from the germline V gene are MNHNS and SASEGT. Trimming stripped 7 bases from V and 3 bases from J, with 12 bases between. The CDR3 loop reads CASKQDRANEKLFF. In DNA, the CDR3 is TGTGCCAGCAAACAGGATAGAGCTAATGAAAAACTGTTTTTT.

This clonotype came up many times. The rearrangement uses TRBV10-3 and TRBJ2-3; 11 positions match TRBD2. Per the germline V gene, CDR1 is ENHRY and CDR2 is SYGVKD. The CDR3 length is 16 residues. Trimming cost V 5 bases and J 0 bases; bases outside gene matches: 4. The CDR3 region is CAISPGTSGSTDTQYF. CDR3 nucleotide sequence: TGTGCCATCAGTCCTGGGACTAGCGGTAGCACAGATACGCAGTATTTT.

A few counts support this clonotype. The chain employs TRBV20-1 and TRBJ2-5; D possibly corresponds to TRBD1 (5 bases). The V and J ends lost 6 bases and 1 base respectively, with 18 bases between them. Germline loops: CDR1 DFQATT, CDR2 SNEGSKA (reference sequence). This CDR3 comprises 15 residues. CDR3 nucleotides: TGCAGTGCCCCTCCGCCGTTCAGGGCCCAAGAGACCCAGTACTTC. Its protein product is CSAPPPFRAQETQYF.

The CDR3 spells CASSHPGQGYHEQYF. The DNA for the CDR3 is TGCGCCAGCAGCCATCCGGGACAGGGGTACCACGAGCAGTACTTC. The rearrangement links TRBV4-1 to TRBJ2-7; 10 bases map to TRBD1. V lost 3 bases and J lost 5; bases outside the gene matches: 7. Germline loops: CDR1 MGHRA, CDR2 YSYEKL. The CDR3 is 15 residues long.

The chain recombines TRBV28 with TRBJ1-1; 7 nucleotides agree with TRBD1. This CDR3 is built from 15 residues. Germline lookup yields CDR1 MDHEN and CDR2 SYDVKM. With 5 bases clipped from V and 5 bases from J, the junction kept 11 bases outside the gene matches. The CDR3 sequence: CASSPPRQGRTEAFF. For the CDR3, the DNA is TGTGCCAGCAGTCCACCTCGACAGGGACGGACTGAAGCTTTCTTT.

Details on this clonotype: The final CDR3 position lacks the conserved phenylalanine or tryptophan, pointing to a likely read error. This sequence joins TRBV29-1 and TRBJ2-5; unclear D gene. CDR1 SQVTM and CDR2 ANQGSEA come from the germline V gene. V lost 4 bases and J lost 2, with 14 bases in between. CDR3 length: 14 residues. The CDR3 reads CSVVVVFAQETQYS. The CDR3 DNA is TGCAGCGTTGTGGTAGTGTTCGCTCAAGAGACCCAGTACTCC.

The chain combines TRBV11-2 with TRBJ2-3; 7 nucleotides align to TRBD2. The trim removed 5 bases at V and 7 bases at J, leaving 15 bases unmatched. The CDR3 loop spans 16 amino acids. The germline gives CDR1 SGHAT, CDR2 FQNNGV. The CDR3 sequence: CASSPWEGKGVYTQYF. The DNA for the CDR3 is TGTGCCAGCAGCCCCTGGGAGGGGAAGGGCGTTTATACGCAGTATTTT.

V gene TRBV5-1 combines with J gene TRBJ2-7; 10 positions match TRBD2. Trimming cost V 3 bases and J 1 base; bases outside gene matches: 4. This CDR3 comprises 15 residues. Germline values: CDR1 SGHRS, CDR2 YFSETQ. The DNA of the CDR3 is TGCGCCAGCAGCTCGGAACTAGCGGGGTCCTACGAGCAGTACTTC. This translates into CASSSELAGSYEQYF.

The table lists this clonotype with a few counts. The DNA for the CDR3 is TGTGCCAGCAGCCAAAAGAACACTGAAGCTTTCTTT. Encoded protein: CASSQKNTEAFF. The chain recombines TRBV3-1 with TRBJ1-1; D is ambiguous. Trimming left V 2 bases short and J 1 base short, with 2 bases between. The germline gives CDR1 LGHDT, CDR2 YNNKEL (reference sequence). This CDR3 spans 12 amino acids.

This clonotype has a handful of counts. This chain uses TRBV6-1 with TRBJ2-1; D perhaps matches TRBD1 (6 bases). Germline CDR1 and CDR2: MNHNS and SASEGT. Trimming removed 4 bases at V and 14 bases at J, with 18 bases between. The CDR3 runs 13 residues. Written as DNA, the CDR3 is TGTGCCAGCAGTGTCTATATACAGGGCTTGGAGTTCTTC. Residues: CASSVYIQGLEFF.

CDR3 protein: CASSSGVEGNQPQHF. CDR3 bases: TGTGCCAGCAGTTCAGGGGTTGAGGGCAATCAGCCCCAGCATTTT. The chain recombines TRBV12-3 or TRBV12-4 with TRBJ1-5; possibly TRBD1 for D (6 bases). V lost 4 bases and J lost 2, with 12 bases in between. The CDR3 has 15 residues.

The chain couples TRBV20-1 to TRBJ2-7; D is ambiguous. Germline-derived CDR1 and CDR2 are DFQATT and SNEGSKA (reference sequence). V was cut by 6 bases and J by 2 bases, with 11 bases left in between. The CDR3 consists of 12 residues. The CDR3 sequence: CSAPVITYEQYF. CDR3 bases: TGCAGTGCACCAGTGATTACCTACGAGCAGTACTTC.

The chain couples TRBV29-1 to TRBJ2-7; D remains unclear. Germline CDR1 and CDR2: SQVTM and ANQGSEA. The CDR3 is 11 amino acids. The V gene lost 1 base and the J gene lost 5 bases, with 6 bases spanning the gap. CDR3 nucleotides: TGCAGCGTTGAAGGCCTTAACGAGCAGTACTTC. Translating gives CSVEGLNEQYF.

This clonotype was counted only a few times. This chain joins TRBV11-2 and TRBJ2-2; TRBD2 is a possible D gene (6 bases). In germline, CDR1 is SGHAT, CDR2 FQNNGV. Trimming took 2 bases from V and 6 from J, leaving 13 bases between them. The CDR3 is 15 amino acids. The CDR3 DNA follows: TGTGCCAGCAGCTTAAGCCAGGGAGGCGCCGGGGAGCTGTTTTTT. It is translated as CASSLSQGGAGELFF.

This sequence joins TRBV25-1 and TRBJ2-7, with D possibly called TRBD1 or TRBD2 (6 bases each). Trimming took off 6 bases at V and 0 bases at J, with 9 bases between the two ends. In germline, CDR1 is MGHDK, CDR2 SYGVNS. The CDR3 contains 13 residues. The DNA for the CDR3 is TGTGCCAGCAGAGAGGGGGGCTCCTACGAGCAGTACTTC. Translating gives CASREGGSYEQYF.

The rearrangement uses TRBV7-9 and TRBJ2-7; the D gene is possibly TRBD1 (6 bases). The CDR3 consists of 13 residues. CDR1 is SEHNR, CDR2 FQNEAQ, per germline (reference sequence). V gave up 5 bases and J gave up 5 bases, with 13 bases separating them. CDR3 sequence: CASSDVQGHEQYF. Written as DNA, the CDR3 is TGTGCCAGCAGCGACGTGCAGGGGCACGAGCAGTACTTC.

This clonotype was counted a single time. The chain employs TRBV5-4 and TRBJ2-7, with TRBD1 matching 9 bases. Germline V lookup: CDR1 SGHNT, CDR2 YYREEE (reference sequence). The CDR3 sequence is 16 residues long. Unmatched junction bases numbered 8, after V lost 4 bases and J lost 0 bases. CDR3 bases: TGTGCCAGCAGCGCCGGACAGGGGTCGAGCTCCTACGAGCAGTACTTC. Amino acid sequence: CASSAGQGSSSYEQYF.

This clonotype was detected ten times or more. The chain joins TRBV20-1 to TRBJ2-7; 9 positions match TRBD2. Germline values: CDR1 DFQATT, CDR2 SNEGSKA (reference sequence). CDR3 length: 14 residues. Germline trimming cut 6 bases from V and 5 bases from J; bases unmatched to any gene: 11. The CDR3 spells CSAQTAGGIDEQYF. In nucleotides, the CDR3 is TGCAGTGCCCAGACGGCGGGAGGGATTGACGAGCAGTACTTC.

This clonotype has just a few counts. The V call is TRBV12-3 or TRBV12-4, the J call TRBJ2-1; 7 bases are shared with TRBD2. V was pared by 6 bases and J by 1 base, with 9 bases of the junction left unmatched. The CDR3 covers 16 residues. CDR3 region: CASSPQSGESYNEQFF. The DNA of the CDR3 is TGTGCCAGCAGCCCCCAAAGCGGGGAATCCTACAATGAGCAGTTCTTC.

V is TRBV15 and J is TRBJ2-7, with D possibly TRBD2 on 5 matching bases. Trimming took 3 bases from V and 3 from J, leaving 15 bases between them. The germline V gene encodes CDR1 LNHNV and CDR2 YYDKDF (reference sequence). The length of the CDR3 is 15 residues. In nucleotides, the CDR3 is TGTGCCACCAGCAGGGGCGGGCCGCTTAACTACGAGCAGTACTTC. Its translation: CATSRGGPLNYEQYF.

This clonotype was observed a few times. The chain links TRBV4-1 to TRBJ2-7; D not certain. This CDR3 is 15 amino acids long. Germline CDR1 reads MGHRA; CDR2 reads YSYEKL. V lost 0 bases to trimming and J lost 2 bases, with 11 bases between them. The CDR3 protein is CASSQDSGTAYEQYF. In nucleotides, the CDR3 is TGCGCCAGCAGCCAAGATTCTGGCACCGCCTACGAGCAGTACTTC.

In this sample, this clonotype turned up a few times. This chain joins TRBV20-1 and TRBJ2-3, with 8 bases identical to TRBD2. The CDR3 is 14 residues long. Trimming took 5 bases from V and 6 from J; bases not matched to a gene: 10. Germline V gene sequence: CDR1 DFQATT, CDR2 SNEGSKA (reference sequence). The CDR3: CSAQSGGSADTQYF. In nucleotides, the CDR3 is TGCAGTGCTCAGAGCGGGGGATCCGCGGATACGCAGTATTTT.

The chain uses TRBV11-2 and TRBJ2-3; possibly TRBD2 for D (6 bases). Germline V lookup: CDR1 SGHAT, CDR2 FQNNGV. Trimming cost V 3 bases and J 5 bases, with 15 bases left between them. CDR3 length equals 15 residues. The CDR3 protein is CASSFSPGLLDTQYF. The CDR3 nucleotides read TGTGCCAGCAGCTTTTCCCCGGGACTTTTAGATACGCAGTATTTT.

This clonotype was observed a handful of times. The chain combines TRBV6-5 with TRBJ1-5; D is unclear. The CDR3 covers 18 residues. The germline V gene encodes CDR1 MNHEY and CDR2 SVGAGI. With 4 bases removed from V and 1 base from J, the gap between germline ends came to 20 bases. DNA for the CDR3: TGTGCCAGCAGTTCCCTCGGGCTCCCCGATTCGAGCAATCAGCCCCAGCATTTT. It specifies CASSSLGLPDSSNQPQHF.